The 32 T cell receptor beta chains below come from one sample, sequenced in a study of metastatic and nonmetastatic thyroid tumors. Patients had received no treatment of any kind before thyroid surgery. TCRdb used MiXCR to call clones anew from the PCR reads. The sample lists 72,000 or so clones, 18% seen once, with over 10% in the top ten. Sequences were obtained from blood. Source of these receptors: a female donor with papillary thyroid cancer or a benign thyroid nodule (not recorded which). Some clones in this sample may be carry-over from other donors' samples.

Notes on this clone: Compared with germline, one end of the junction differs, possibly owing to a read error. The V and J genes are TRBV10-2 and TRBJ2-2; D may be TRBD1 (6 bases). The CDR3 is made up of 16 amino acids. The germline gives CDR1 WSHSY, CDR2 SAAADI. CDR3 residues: CASSVRDISNTGELLF. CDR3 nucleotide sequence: TGCGCCAGCAGTGTACGGGACATTTCGAACACCGGGGAGCTGCTTTTT.

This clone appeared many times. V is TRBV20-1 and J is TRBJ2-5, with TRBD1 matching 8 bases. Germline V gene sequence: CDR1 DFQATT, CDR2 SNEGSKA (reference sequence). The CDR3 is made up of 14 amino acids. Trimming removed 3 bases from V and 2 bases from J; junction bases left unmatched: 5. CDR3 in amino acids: CSASLRQGQETQYF. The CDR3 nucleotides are TGCAGTGCTAGTTTAAGACAGGGGCAAGAGACCCAGTACTTC.

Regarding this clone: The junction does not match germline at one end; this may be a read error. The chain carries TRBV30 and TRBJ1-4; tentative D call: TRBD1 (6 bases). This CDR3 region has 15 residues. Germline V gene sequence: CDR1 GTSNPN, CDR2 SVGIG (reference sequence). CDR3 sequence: CAWSASRQDYRKLLF. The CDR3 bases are TGTGCCTGGAGTGCCAGCCGACAGGACTATAGGAAACTGCTTTTT.

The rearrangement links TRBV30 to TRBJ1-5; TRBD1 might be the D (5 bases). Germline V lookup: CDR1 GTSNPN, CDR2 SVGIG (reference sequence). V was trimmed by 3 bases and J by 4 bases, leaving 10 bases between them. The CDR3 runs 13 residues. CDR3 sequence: CAWREKGNQPQHF. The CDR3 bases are TGTGCCTGGAGAGAGAAGGGGAATCAGCCCCAGCATTTT.

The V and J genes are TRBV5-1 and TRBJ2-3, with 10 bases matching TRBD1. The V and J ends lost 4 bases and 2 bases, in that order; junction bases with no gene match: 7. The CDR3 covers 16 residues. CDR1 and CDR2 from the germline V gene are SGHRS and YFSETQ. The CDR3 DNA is TGCGCCAGCAGCGACAGGGGGCCCCCTATCACAGATACGCAGTATTTT. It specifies CASSDRGPPITDTQYF.

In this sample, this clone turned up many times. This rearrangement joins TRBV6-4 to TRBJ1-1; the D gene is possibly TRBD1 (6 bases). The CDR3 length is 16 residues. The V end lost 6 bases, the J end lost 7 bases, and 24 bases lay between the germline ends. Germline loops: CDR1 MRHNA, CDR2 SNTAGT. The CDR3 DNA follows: TGTGCCAGCAGAGAACACCCCTCCGGGACAACCGGTGAAGCTTTCTTT. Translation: CASREHPSGTTGEAFF.

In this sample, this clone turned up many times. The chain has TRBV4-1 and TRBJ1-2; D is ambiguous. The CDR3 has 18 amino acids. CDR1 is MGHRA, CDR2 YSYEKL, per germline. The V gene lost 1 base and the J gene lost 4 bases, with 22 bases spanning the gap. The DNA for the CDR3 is TGCGCCAGCAGCCAAGTCTCCGTCGGGCACACTCGAGGCTATGGCTACACCTTC. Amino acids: CASSQVSVGHTRGYGYTF.

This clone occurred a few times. DNA for the CDR3: TGCGCCAGCAGCTTTGGACTAGCGGGGGCCCGGGGGGAGACCCAGTACTTC. Translation gives CASSFGLAGARGETQYF. The J gene is TRBJ2-5, the V gene TRBV5-1, with 13 bases that match TRBD2. The germline gives CDR1 SGHRS, CDR2 YFSETQ. This CDR3 spans 17 amino acids. Germline trimming cut 2 bases from V and 5 bases from J; bases unmatched to any gene: 9.

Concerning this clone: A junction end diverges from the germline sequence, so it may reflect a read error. The CDR3 region has the DNA TGTGCCAGCAGCTTGTTCGTCAGGGTTTCAGGAAACTATGGCTACGCCTTC. It codes for CASSLFVRVSGNYGYAF. The chain is built from TRBV5-6 and TRBJ1-2; tentative D call: TRBD1 (5 bases). The germline gives CDR1 SGHDT, CDR2 YYEEEE. The CDR3 has 17 residues.

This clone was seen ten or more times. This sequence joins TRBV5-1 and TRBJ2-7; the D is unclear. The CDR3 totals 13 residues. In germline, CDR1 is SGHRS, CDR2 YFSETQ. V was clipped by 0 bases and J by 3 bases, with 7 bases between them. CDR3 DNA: TGCGCCAGCAGCTTGGCCTGGGACTACGAGCAGTACTTC. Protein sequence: CASSLAWDYEQYF.

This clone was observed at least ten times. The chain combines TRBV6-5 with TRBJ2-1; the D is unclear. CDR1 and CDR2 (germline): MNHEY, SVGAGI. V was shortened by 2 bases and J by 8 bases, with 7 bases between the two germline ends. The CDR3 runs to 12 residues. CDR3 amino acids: CASSYRNDEQFF. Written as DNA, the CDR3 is TGTGCCAGCAGTTACCGGAACGATGAGCAGTTCTTC.

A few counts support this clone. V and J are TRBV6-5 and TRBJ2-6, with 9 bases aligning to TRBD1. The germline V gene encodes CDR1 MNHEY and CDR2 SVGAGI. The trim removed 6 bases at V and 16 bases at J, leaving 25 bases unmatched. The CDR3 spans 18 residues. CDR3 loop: CASRMPGQGFGGAKVLTF. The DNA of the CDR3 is TGTGCCAGCAGGATGCCGGGACAGGGCTTTGGTGGGGCCAAAGTACTGACTTTC.

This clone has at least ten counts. CDR3 bases: TGTGCCAGCAGCCAAGACCGTAGTGCAGATACGCAGTATTTT. This sequence encodes CASSQDRSADTQYF. The chain recombines TRBV14 with TRBJ2-3; D ambiguous. Deletions cut 0 bases from V and 4 bases from J, with 8 bases between. CDR1 is SGHDN, CDR2 FVKESK, per germline. The CDR3 has 14 residues.

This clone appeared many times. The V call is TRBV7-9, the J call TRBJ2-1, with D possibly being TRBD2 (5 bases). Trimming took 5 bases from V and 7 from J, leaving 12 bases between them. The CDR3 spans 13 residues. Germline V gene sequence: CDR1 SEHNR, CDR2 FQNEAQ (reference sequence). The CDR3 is CASSRPSGNEQFF. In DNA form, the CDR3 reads TGTGCCAGCAGCCGACCCTCGGGGAATGAGCAGTTCTTC.

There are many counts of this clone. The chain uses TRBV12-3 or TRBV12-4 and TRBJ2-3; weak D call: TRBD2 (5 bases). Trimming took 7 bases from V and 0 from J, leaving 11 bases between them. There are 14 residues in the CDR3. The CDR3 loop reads CASKLEPSTDTQYF. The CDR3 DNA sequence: TGTGCCAGCAAACTAGAGCCTAGCACAGATACGCAGTATTTT.

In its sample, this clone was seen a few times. CDR3 nucleotides: TGCAGTGTCACCGCGGGAGCTAATGAGCAGTTCTTC. It codes for CSVTAGANEQFF. The chain recombines TRBV20-1 with TRBJ2-1; 7 nucleotides agree with TRBD2. From germline, CDR1 is DFQATT and CDR2 SNEGSKA (reference sequence). V shed 7 bases and J 7 bases; nucleotides not matched to a gene: 7. CDR3 length equals 12 residues.

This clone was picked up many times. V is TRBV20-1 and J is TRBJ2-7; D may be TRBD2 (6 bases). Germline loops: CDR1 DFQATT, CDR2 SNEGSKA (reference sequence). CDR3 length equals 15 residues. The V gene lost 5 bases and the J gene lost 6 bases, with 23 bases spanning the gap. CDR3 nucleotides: TGCAGTGCTGCACGCATTGGGCGGGGCGATCCCGAGCAGTACTTC. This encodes CSAARIGRGDPEQYF.

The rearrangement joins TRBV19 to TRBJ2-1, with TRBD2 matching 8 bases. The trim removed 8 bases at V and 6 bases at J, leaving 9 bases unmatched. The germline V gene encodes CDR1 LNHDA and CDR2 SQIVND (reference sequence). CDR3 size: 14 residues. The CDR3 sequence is CASRDGRAPNEQFF. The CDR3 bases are TGTGCCAGTCGCGACGGGAGGGCTCCCAATGAGCAGTTCTTC.

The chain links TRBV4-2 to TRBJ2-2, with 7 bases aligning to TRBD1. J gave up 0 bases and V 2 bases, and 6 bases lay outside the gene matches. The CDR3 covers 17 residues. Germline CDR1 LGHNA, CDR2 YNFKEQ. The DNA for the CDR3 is TGTGCCAGCAGCCAATTGACCGGGACAGCGAACACCGGGGAGCTGTTTTTT. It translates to CASSQLTGTANTGELFF.

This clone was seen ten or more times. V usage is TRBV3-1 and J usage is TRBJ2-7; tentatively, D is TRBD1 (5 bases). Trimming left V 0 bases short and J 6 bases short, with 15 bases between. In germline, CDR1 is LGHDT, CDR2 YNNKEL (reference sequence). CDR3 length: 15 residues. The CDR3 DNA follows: TGTGCCAGCAGCCAAGATAGGGGTCAAGTCTCCGAGCAGTACTTC. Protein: CASSQDRGQVSEQYF.

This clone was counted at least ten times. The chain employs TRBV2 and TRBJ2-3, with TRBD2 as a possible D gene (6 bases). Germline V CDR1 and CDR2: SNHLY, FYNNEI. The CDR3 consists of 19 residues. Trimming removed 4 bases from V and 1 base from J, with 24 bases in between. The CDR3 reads CASSGLSFAGIMRTDTQYF. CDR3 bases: TGTGCCAGCAGTGGTCTTTCCTTCGCGGGAATAATGCGCACAGATACGCAGTATTTT. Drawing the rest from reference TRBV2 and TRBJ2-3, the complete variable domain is EPEVTQTPSHQVTQMGQEVILRCVPISNHLYFYWYRQILGQKVEFLVSFYNNEISEKSEIFDDQFSVERPDGSNFTLKIRSTKLEDSAMYFCASSGLSFAGIMRTDTQYFGPGTRLTVL.

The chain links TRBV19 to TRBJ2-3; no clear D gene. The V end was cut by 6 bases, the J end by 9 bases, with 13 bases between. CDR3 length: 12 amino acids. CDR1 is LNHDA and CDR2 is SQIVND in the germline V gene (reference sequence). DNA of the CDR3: TGTGCCAGTAGGAGCCAAGGTGGAACGCAGTATTTT. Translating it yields CASRSQGGTQYF.

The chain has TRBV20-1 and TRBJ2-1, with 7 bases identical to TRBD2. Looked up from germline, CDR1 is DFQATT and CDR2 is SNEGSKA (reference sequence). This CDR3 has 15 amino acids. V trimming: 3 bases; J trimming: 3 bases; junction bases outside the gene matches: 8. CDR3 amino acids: CSASPSGAGYNEQFF. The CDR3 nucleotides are TGCAGTGCTAGTCCTAGCGGAGCGGGCTACAATGAGCAGTTCTTC.

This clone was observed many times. This CDR3 is CASSYSGQATYEQYF. The CDR3 region has the DNA TGTGCCAGCAGTTACTCGGGACAGGCCACCTACGAGCAGTACTTC. The chain carries TRBV6-5 and TRBJ2-7, with TRBD1 identical over 8 bases. This CDR3 is built from 15 residues. Germline CDR1 and CDR2: MNHEY and SVGAGI. V was pared by 0 bases and J by 2 bases, with 3 bases of the junction left unmatched.

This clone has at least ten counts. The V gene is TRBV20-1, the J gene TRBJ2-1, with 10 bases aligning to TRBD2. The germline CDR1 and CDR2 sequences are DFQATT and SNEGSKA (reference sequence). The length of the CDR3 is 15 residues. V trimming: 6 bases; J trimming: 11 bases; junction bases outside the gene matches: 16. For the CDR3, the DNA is TGCAGTGCGACAGGACTAGCGGAGGGGACAATGAAGCAGTTCTTC. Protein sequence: CSATGLAEGTMKQFF.

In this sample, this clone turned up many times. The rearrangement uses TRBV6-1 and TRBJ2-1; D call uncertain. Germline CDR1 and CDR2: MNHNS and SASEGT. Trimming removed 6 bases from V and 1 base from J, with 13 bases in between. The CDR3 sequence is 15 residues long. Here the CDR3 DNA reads TGTGCCAGCAGCCCATCGTTAGGGTCCTACAATGAGCAGTTCTTC. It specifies CASSPSLGSYNEQFF.

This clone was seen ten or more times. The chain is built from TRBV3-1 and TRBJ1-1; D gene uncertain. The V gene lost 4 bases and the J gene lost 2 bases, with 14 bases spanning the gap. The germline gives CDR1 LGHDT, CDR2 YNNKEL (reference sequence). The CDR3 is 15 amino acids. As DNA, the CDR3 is TGTGCCAGCAGCCCTTTCTCGACCGGAAACACTGAAGCTTTCTTT. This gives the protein CASSPFSTGNTEAFF.

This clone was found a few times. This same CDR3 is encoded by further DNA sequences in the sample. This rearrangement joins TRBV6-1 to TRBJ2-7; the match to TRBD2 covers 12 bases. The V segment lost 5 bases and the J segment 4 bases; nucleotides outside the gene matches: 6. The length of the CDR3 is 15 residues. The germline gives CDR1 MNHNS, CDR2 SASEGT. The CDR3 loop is CASSRPGLAGYEQYF. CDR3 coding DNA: TGTGCCAGCAGTCGGCCTGGACTAGCGGGGTACGAGCAGTACTTC.

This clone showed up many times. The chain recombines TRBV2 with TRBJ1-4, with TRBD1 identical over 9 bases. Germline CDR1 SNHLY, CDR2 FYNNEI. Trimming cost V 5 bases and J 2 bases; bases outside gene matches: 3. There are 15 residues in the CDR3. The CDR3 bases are TGTGCCAGCAGTTATACAGGGGGCACTAATGAAAAACTGTTTTTT. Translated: CASSYTGGTNEKLFF.

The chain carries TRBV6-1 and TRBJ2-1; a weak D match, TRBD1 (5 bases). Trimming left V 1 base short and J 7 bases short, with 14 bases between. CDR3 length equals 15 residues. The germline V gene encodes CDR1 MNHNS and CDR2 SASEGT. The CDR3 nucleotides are TGTGCCAGCAGTGAAGGCGGTTTTAACAGGAATGAGCAGTTCTTC. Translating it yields CASSEGGFNRNEQFF.

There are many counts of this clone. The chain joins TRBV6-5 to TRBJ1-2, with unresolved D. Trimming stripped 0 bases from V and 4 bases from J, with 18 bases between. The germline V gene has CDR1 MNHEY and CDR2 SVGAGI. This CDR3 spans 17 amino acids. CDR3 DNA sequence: TGTGCCAGCAGTTACTCGTATCGTATGGTGGTTACCTATGGCTACACCTTC. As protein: CASSYSYRMVVTYGYTF.

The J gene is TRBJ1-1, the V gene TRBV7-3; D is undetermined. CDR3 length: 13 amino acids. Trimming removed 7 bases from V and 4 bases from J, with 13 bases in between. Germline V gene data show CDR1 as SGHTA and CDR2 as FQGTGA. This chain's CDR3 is CASTPTGSTEAFF. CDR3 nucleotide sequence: TGTGCCAGCACCCCAACGGGGAGCACTGAAGCTTTCTTT.